The 23 T cell receptor beta chains below come from one sample, sequenced in a study of T cell responses to AZD1222 COVID-19 vaccine. Libraries were prepared by immunoSEQ multiplex PCR; TCRdb keeps only in-frame clonotypes and omits some of them. Altogether roughly 110,000 clones are present, 85% to 95% being singletons, with the ten largest covering 5.5% to 7%. The starting material was peripheral blood, obtained 28 days after the second AZD1222 dose. These receptor sequences come from an adult who received the AZD1222 COVID-19 vaccine.

This rearrangement joins TRBV12-5 to TRBJ2-1, with D perhaps matching TRBD1 (6 bases). This CDR3 contains 16 residues. CDR1 and CDR2 from the germline V gene are LGHNT and FRNRAP. V was clipped by 6 bases and J by 0 bases, with 15 bases between them. CDR3 loop: CASGPGQLSSYNEQFF. The CDR3 DNA reads as TGTGCTAGTGGCCCAGGACAGTTGAGCTCCTACAATGAGCAGTTCTTC.

The chain combines TRBV6-1 with TRBJ1-6; D gene ambiguous. V gave up 1 base and J gave up 9 bases, with 19 bases separating them. The CDR3 sequence is 17 residues long. Germline CDR1 MNHNS, CDR2 SASEGT. In nucleotides, the CDR3 is TGTGCCAGCAGTGAAGTTCAGGCGACTCCGGGATTTTCACCCCTCCACTTT. Residues: CASSEVQATPGFSPLHF.

The chain has TRBV6-4 and TRBJ1-1; D remains unclear. Trimming removed 6 bases from V and 6 bases from J, with 14 bases in between. The CDR3 is 13 amino acids. Germline CDR1 and CDR2: MRHNA and SNTAGT. CDR3 coding DNA: TGTGCCAGCAGCCCATACAGCGGGGCTGAAGCTTTCTTT. Protein sequence: CASSPYSGAEAFF.

The V gene is TRBV4-1, the J gene TRBJ2-1, with D perhaps TRBD2 (6 bases). Trimming removed 3 bases at V and 9 bases at J, with 18 bases between. The length of the CDR3 is 15 residues. CDR1 MGHRA and CDR2 YSYEKL come from the germline V gene. The CDR3 DNA reads as TGCGCCAGCAGCCACCTGGACCCGGGGGATGGTGAGCAGTTCTTC. It codes for CASSHLDPGDGEQFF.

This chain connects TRBV6-4 to TRBJ1-1; the match to TRBD1 covers 8 bases. CDR1 MRHNA and CDR2 SNTAGT come from the germline V gene. The CDR3 runs 15 residues. With 6 bases clipped from V and 2 bases from J, the junction kept 8 bases outside the gene matches. As DNA, the CDR3 is TGTGCCAGCAGCGCCACCGACAGGGGTAACACTGAAGCTTTCTTT. This codes for CASSATDRGNTEAFF.

The chain recombines TRBV13 with TRBJ2-7; no clear D. The V gene's germline CDR1 is PRHDT and CDR2 FYEKMQ (reference sequence). V dropped 1 base and J dropped 0 bases, with 10 bases sitting between them. This CDR3 has 15 residues. The DNA for the CDR3 is TGTGCCAGCAGCTTAGATCCGGGCTCCTCCTACGAGCAGTACTTC. As protein: CASSLDPGSSYEQYF.

The V call is TRBV5-4, the J call TRBJ2-7; the match to TRBD2 covers 15 bases. CDR1 and CDR2 (germline): SGHNT, YYREEE (reference sequence). After removal of 2 bases from V and 4 bases from J, the junction contained 4 bases not matched to a gene. The CDR3 is made up of 16 amino acids. The CDR3 protein is CASSFGLAGGRYEQYF. CDR3 nucleotide sequence: TGTGCCAGCAGCTTTGGACTAGCGGGAGGGCGGTACGAGCAGTACTTC.

Comment on this clone: The sample contains more than one DNA sequence encoding this CDR3. The rearrangement links TRBV12-3 or TRBV12-4 to TRBJ1-1; TRBD1 agrees at 7 bases. The CDR3 is 13 amino acids. V lost 7 bases, J lost 1 base, and 3 bases stayed unmatched. The CDR3 coding sequence is TGTGCCAGCACCGGGACAGCGAACACTGAAGCTTTCTTT. It is translated as CASTGTANTEAFF.

This clone was seen once. V usage is TRBV2 and J usage is TRBJ2-5; 13 positions agree with TRBD2. Trimming removed 4 bases from V and 7 bases from J; junction bases left unmatched: 6. Germline V lookup: CDR1 SNHLY, CDR2 FYNNEI. The CDR3 totals 15 residues. The CDR3 region is CASSGTSGGEATQYF. The CDR3, as DNA: TGTGCCAGCAGTGGGACTAGCGGGGGAGAGGCGACCCAGTACTTC.

V gene TRBV2 combines with J gene TRBJ2-4; 9 nucleotides agree with TRBD2. CDR3 length equals 14 residues. The ends lost 4 bases at V and 4 bases at J; junction bases unmatched: 2. From germline, CDR1 is SNHLY and CDR2 FYNNEI. The CDR3 bases are TGTGCCAGCAGTGGTAGCGGGGGAAAAAACATTCAGTACTTC. Its protein is CASSGSGGKNIQYF.

Comments on this clone: At the DNA level, this CDR3 is encoded by other sequences in the same sample as well. The chain links TRBV6-5 to TRBJ2-1, with TRBD2 identical over 12 bases. The CDR3 covers 15 residues. Trimming cost V 6 bases and J 4 bases; bases outside gene matches: 4. In germline, CDR1 is MNHEY, CDR2 SVGAGI. CDR3 protein: CASSLGTSGYNEQFF. In DNA, the CDR3 is TGTGCCAGCAGCCTAGGGACTAGCGGGTACAATGAGCAGTTCTTC.

This clone was seen a handful of times. This CDR3 reads CASGLVRDQSHEQYF. CDR3 nucleotides: TGTGCTAGTGGTTTGGTACGGGACCAGAGTCACGAGCAGTACTTC. The chain employs TRBV12-5 and TRBJ2-7; D is tentatively TRBD1 or TRBD2 (5 bases each). V lost 0 bases, J lost 5 bases, and 14 bases lay in between. CDR3 length: 15 residues. Looked up from germline, CDR1 is LGHNT and CDR2 is FRNRAP.

The chain has TRBV19 and TRBJ1-4; D not resolved. Germline V lookup: CDR1 LNHDA, CDR2 SQIVND (reference sequence). V was cut by 8 bases and J by 5 bases, with 12 bases left in between. The CDR3 runs to 13 residues. The CDR3 region is CASGRAGNEKLFF. In nucleotides, the CDR3 is TGTGCCAGTGGCCGGGCCGGCAATGAAAAACTGTTTTTT.

The chain is built from TRBV11-2 and TRBJ1-1; D is ambiguous. Germline assignment: CDR1 SGHAT and CDR2 FQNNGV. V was shortened by 4 bases and J by 5 bases, with 14 bases between the two germline ends. This CDR3 is 14 amino acids long. The CDR3 DNA follows: TGTGCCAGCAGCTACGGACCCCTCCAGACTGAAGCTTTCTTT. This gives the protein CASSYGPLQTEAFF.

The rearrangement links TRBV6-5 to TRBJ1-2; 7 positions match TRBD1. The trim removed 5 bases at V and 4 bases at J, leaving 4 bases unmatched. Germline assignment: CDR1 MNHEY and CDR2 SVGAGI. The CDR3 is 13 amino acids. The DNA of the CDR3 is TGTGCCAGCAGTCGACAGGGCATCTATGGCTACACCTTC. Its protein product is CASSRQGIYGYTF.

The CDR3 spells CASSQFGGTGTQPQHF. Here the CDR3 DNA reads TGTGCCAGCAGCCAATTCGGAGGGACAGGGACTCAGCCCCAGCATTTT. The chain links TRBV4-2 to TRBJ1-5; 9 bases are a match to TRBD1. The V gene end was trimmed by 2 bases and the J gene end by 6 bases; junction bases not matched to a gene: 8. The CDR3 spans 16 residues. Germline V gene sequence: CDR1 LGHNA, CDR2 YNFKEQ.

CDR3 protein: CASSPQPGGEGNQPQHF. DNA for the CDR3: TGCGCCAGCAGCCCTCAACCAGGGGGCGAGGGCAATCAGCCCCAGCATTTT. The genes are TRBV4-1 and TRBJ1-5, with TRBD1 matching 8 bases. Germline CDR1 MGHRA, CDR2 YSYEKL. CDR3 size: 17 residues. The ends lost 4 bases at V and 2 bases at J; junction bases unmatched: 10.

This clone was counted a few times. V gene TRBV15 combines with J gene TRBJ2-5; D call uncertain. V was shortened by 4 bases and J by 4 bases, with 13 bases between the two germline ends. Germline V CDR1 and CDR2: LNHNV, YYDKDF (reference sequence). The CDR3 is made up of 14 amino acids. This chain's CDR3 is CATSIRSFGETQYF. DNA of the CDR3: TGTGCCACCAGCATCAGGTCCTTTGGAGAGACCCAGTACTTC.

By frequency in the sample, this clone is medium-sized. The CDR3 here is CASSLSRGTEGYGYTF. The CDR3 DNA follows: TGTGCCAGCAGTTTATCGAGGGGGACAGAGGGCTATGGCTACACCTTC. This chain links TRBV27 with TRBJ1-2, with TRBD1 matching over 7 bases. This CDR3 has 16 amino acids. J was trimmed by 4 bases and V by 0 bases; bases with no gene match: 8. Germline V gives CDR1 MNHEY, CDR2 SMNVEV (reference sequence).

V usage is TRBV7-9 and J usage is TRBJ2-1, with 9 bases aligning to TRBD1. This CDR3 has 17 amino acids. The V segment lost 0 bases and the J segment 5 bases; nucleotides outside the gene matches: 8. The germline CDR1 and CDR2 sequences are SEHNR and FQNEAQ (reference sequence). The CDR3 bases are TGTGCCAGCAGCTTAGCGACAGGGGGTATTTTGGACAATGAGCAGTTCTTC. Translation: CASSLATGGILDNEQFF.

This chain links TRBV6-5 with TRBJ2-2; TRBD1 matches 10 bases. There are 15 residues in the CDR3. J was trimmed by 6 bases and V by 7 bases; bases with no gene match: 8. Germline V lookup: CDR1 MNHEY, CDR2 SVGAGI. CDR3 region: CASNRDRGLAGELFF. The CDR3 DNA reads as TGTGCCAGCAATAGGGACAGGGGTTTGGCCGGGGAGCTGTTTTTT.

The chain joins TRBV5-1 to TRBJ2-7, with D possibly being TRBD1 (6 bases). The CDR3 spans 14 residues. V was shortened by 0 bases and J by 6 bases, with 13 bases between the two germline ends. Germline assignment: CDR1 SGHRS and CDR2 YFSETQ. In nucleotides, the CDR3 is TGCGCCAGCAGCTTGGGGGCAGGGGTGTTCGAGCAGTACTTC. Encoded protein: CASSLGAGVFEQYF.

The chain uses TRBV12-3 or TRBV12-4 and TRBJ1-4, with D hard to call. This CDR3 region has 13 residues. V gave up 3 bases and J gave up 11 bases, with 13 bases separating them. CDR3 region: CASSLGVGEKLFF. CDR3 nucleotides: TGTGCCAGCAGTTTGGGTGTGGGCGAGAAACTGTTTTTT.